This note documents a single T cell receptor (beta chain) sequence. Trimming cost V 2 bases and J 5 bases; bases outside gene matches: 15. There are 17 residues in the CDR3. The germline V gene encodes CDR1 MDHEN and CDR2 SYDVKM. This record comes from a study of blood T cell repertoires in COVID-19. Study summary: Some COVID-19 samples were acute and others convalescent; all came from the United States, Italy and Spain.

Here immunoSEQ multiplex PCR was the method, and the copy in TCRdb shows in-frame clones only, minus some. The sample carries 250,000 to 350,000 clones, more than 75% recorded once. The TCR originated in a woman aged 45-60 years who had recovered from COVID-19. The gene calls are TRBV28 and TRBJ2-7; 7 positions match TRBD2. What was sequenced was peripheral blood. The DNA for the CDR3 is TGTGCCAGCAGTTTAGGAAGATTGGGGGGGACGGAAGACGAGCAGTACTTC. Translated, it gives CASSLGRLGGTEDEQYF.